These 6 T cell receptor beta chains were sequenced from one sample in a study of cytomegalovirus exposure and HLA in healthy donors. A multiplex PCR was run with 60 Vbeta primers and 13 Jbeta primers. Clones were read by immunoSEQ multiplex PCR, and TCRdb kept only the in-frame ones, dropping some. The sample includes roughly 140,000 clones, approximately 85% of them seen just once. Sequenced sample: PBMCs. The receptor source for this set is a man in his fifties or sixties in good health and CMV-seropositive.

The rearrangement links TRBV9 to TRBJ2-6, with D maybe TRBD1 (5 bases). Germline assignment: CDR1 SGDLS and CDR2 YYNGEE. Trimming pared 2 bases from V and 1 base from J, leaving 7 bases between. The CDR3 is 15 residues long. The CDR3 DNA reads as TGTGCCAGCAGCGTGCAGGGTTCTGGGGCCAACGTCCTGACTTTC. This translates into CASSVQGSGANVLTF.

The DNA of the CDR3 is TGTGCCAGCAGCTTTAGGGGTAGCGAGCAGTACTTC. As protein: CASSFRGSEQYF. The chain carries TRBV7-2 and TRBJ2-7; D may be TRBD1 (5 bases). This CDR3 has 12 amino acids. Trimming took off 3 bases at V and 6 bases at J, with 9 bases between the two ends. Germline CDR1 and CDR2: SGHTA and FQGNSA. The full variable domain, in which reference TRBV7-2 and TRBJ2-7 provide the parts outside the CDR3, is GAGVSQSPSNKVTEKGKDVELRCDPISGHTALYWYRQSLGQGLEFLIYFQGNSAPDKSGLPSDRFSAERTGGSVSTLTIQRTQQEDSAVYLCASSFRGSEQYFGPGTRLTVT.

The chain links TRBV29-1 to TRBJ2-7; no clear D gene. Per germline, CDR1 SQVTM and CDR2 ANQGSEA. V lost 6 bases to trimming and J lost 0 bases, with 9 bases between them. CDR3 length equals 12 residues. CDR3 sequence: CSVVTSSYEQYF. The CDR3 DNA is TGCAGCGTGGTAACAAGCTCCTACGAGCAGTACTTC.

V is TRBV5-5 and J is TRBJ1-1; TRBD1 might be the D (6 bases). The CDR3 is made up of 13 amino acids. Per germline, CDR1 SGHKS and CDR2 YYEKEE (reference sequence). Trimming left V 3 bases short and J 1 base short, with 7 bases between. The CDR3 DNA reads as TGTGCCAGCAGCTCACAGGGGAACACTGAAGCTTTCTTT. Amino acid sequence: CASSSQGNTEAFF. Variable domain in full (rest from reference TRBV5-5 and TRBJ1-1): DAGVTQSPTHLIKTRGQQVTLRCSPISGHKSVSWYQQVLGQGPQFIFQYYEKEERGRGNFPDRFSARQFPNYSSELNVNALLLGDSALYLCASSSQGNTEAFFGQGTRLTVV.

J is TRBJ2-5 and V is TRBV6-1, with 9 bases identical to TRBD2. The J call may be faulty, since TRBJ2-7 better matches the DNA end. The germline V gene encodes CDR1 MNHNS and CDR2 SASEGT. The CDR3 is 15 amino acids. The DNA of the CDR3 is TGTGCCAGCAGTGAAGCAGAAGCGGGAGGCTACGAGCAGTACTTC. This gives the protein CASSEAEAGGYEQYF.

Here the CDR3 DNA reads TGTGCCAGCAGTCTTTTGGGCCCCACAGATACGCAGTATTTT. As protein: CASSLLGPTDTQYF. The genes are TRBV7-3 and TRBJ2-3; D is uncertain. Germline loops: CDR1 SGHTA, CDR2 FQGTGA. The V gene lost 6 bases and the J gene lost 2 bases, with 12 bases spanning the gap. This CDR3 contains 14 residues.